The TCR beta chain under discussion was sequenced for a study of technical replicates of blood from a handful of donors (dated by TCRdb to about 2017). The library was built by means of the immunoSEQ multiplex PCR assay. Entries here come from immuneACCESS through TCRdb and include only in-frame sequences with V and J called. Some clones fail to appear in such tables; in the studies checked, an unresolved V gene covers under half of the shortfall, and the cause of the remainder is unknown. Counted in this sample were about 84,000 clones; roughly 98% of them appeared once. The ten largest clones represent around 0.15% of the sample. Comment on this clone: The specificity of this receptor is unknown. The input lacks base qualities; no much larger clone sits a single base away.

The CDR3 has 13 amino acids, counting the end cysteine and phenylalanine. The only DNA kept is the CDR3, 39 bases in frame from the first base. At the junction V is shortened by 2 bases and J by 4 bases, with 8 bases in between. CDR1 MNHEY and CDR2 SVGAGI were looked up in the germline V gene. The chain links TRBV6-5 with TRBJ1-1; the D gene remains uncertain. This clonotype originated in a human donor in good health. The specimen was T cells isolated from PBMCs. The DNA sequence is given as TGTGCCAGCAGTTACGGTCAGGTCACTGAAGCTTTCTTT. It specifies CASSYGQVTEAFF.